Included here is one T cell receptor beta chain sequence, with context. No cognate antigen has been identified for it. Base quality data are lacking; no much larger clone is found one base away. Amplification of TCR beta CDR3 regions was carried out from RNA transcripts. The TCR CDR3 was subjected to a first round of RT-PCR using the HTBI primer set and the Qiagen OneStep RT-PCR kit. Libraries were constructed in a second round of multiplex PCR, after which size selection and purification were performed. Libraries were sequenced paired-end with 100 bp reads on an Illumina HiSeq2000. The study's own analysis went as follows. Raw data were processed with SOAPnuke, discarding reads with adapters, uncalled bases, mean Phred below 15, or no exact constant-primer or identifier match. COPE v1.2.5 was used to merge high-quality paired reads, and clonotypes were defined as unique nucleotide sequences. MiTCR v1.1 was used to align the clonotypes against IMGT TRBV, TRBD and TRBJ reference segments. The analysis was restricted to V-J combinations with a frequency above 0.0001, which together covered around 99% of the repertoires. The TCS score was defined as F50 (clonal expansion) divided by E x V (chaos), with BLOSUM62-based TCRdist calculated between CDR3 peptides within each V-J. Welch's t-statistics and random forest reduced just over 500 V-J features to roughly 13, which were used in a naive Bayes classifier (R e1071). The raw public data were reprocessed by TCRdb itself: fastp quality trimming at Q25, MiXCR clonotype calling, in-frame beta chains only. Each CDR3 protein appears once, grouped with its most common genes and DNA. TCRdb, not the original authors, processed these V and J calls. Recorded for this sample are around 540,000 distinct CDR3 sequences; about 45% of them occurred a single time. 8.2% of the sample goes to the ten largest clones.

The sample originates from a study of T cells in Graves' hyperthyroidism and ophthalmopathy (dated by TCRdb to the late 2010s). Study-wide context: TCR V-J signatures able to tell the groups apart were searched for in a discovery cohort of 90 to 100 patients, of whom 43 had Graves' ophthalmopathy and 55 to 60 had stable Graves' hyperthyroidism. Prospective prediction of ophthalmopathy was tested in an independent validation cohort consisting of 18 hyperthyroidism patients and over 15 patients who later progressed to ophthalmopathy. Thyroid tissue and blood T-cell repertoires from six or seven Graves' hyperthyroidism patients were also compared in the study. The paper describes TCR Vbeta CDR3 sequencing of 140 or so peripheral blood samples, made up of 43 ophthalmopathy patients, around 73 hyperthyroidism patients and 17 progressor patients. Once sampling was done, hyperthyroidism patients were given methimazole at a starting dose of 30 mg daily, whereas ophthalmopathy patients were given high-dose intravenous methylprednisolone. The roughly 94 discovery patients were randomly divided into training and test sets at a 7:3 ratio.

Findings and caveats that apply to the study as a whole: During validation, the model predicted progression to ophthalmopathy a median of approximately 6 months ahead of onset, with around 65% sensitivity and around 72% specificity. Sample size was not statistically predetermined, and blinding of investigators to group allocation was not performed. A model built on a 13 V-J signature distinguished ophthalmopathy from stable hyperthyroidism, reaching about 88% sensitivity and around 81% specificity in cross-validation and 80%/75% in testing. Blood samples also contained most of the expanded thyroid clonotypes (frequency above 0.001), which suggests that blood repertoires may reflect thyroid immune responses.

A patient counted as having stable Graves' hyperthyroidism if no progression to ophthalmopathy occurred over 18 months of follow-up. Hyperthyroidism patients were newly diagnosed, had a disease duration of under 2 months, and were aged 18 to 65 years. Patients with uncontrolled infections, other autoimmune diseases, pregnancy or lactation were excluded. Diagnoses relied on clinical symptoms, serum thyroxine and TRAb, thyroid ultrasound and orbital computed tomography. Total RNA was extracted with Trizol reagent, and quality was checked on an Agilent 2100 Bioanalyzer. This receptor was taken from a woman between 18 and 29 years old with Graves' hyperthyroidism. Donor details come from another sample of the same person, matched by shared clones. Sequenced material: peripheral blood or thyroid tissue (not recorded which).

The CDR3 here reads CASSEWGGNYGYTF. The bases are TGTGCCAGCAGTGAGTGGGGCGGTAACTATGGCTACACCTTC. In this chain, TRBV25-1 is recombined with TRBJ1-2; a weak D assignment points to TRBD1 (5 bases agree). The V and J ends are trimmed by 3 bases and 1 base, leaving 9 bases between them. There are 14 amino acids in the CDR3, from cysteine to phenylalanine inclusive. Just CDR3 DNA is preserved here, 42 bases in frame from base 1. CDR1 MGHDK and CDR2 SYGVNS were looked up in the germline V gene.